The source of this TCR beta chain is a study of shared clonotypes between healthy human individuals. Study-wide context: Samples came from a couple of female and a few male donors aged 18 to 49.

The CDR3 runs 14 residues. The germline V gene has CDR1 SGHTA and CDR2 FQGNSA. Trimming shortened V by 5 bases and J by 3 bases, and 11 bases separated the two germline ends. Study results and limitations: Naive CD4 clonotypes were shared across a few donors at 4.5% to 6.5%.

Generated by immunoSEQ multiplex PCR, the TCRdb table keeps only in-frame clones and is missing some. The sample shows 2 million or so clones, 85% to 95% of them seen only once. In the case of this clone: Its antigen is still unknown.

Everyone who donated was a Caucasian adult who lived in Nashville, Tennessee. The source is a young man in good health. The chain recombines TRBV7-2 with TRBJ2-4; D remains unclear. The sequencing sample was made of naive CD4+ T cells sorted from blood. The subset: CD45RA+ positively selected. CDR3 amino acids: CASSASVDKNIQYF. In DNA, the CDR3 is TGTGCCAGCAGCGCCAGCGTAGACAAAAACATTCAGTACTTC.